Sequencing of this T cell receptor (beta chain) was carried out in a study of blood T cell repertoires in COVID-19. Authors' analysis steps: Cell counts per sample came from amplifying reference gene primers. The repertoire was sequenced with immunoSEQ multiplex PCR; TCRdb's copy has only in-frame clones and lacks some. The V and J calls and clone size come from that table; D and trimming were worked out from the DNA. The table records around 100,000 clones, approximately 84% of them present only once. Sequencing used peripheral blood. The TCR sequence derives from a middle-aged man with acute or convalescent COVID-19.

The CDR3, as DNA: TGTGCCAGCAGCAAAGGGGACAAGGGGGACATTCAGTACTTC. Translating gives CASSKGDKGDIQYF. The chain is built from TRBV21-1 and TRBJ2-4; the listed D gene, TRBD1, was not tested against the DNA. TRBV21-1 is a documented pseudogene. The CDR3 loop spans 14 amino acids.